This TCR beta chain came from a study of cytomegalovirus exposure and HLA in healthy donors. This clone appeared a few times. Antigen: not known. There are 12 residues in the CDR3. Germline lookup yields CDR1 SEHNR and CDR2 FQNEAQ (reference sequence). With V trimmed by 5 bases and J by 8 bases, 2 bases remained unmatched. Findings and caveats of the study: First-cohort TCR clusters tended to co-occur in the 130 or so validation repertoires, a later analysis found.

These donors were members of the approximately 120-subject validation cohort, a group separate from the roughly 670-subject first cohort. Sequencing used immunoSEQ multiplex PCR; TCRdb keeps in-frame clones, though not all of them. The table includes some 80,000 clones, 90% to 96% detected once. The gene calls are TRBV7-9 and TRBJ2-1; 8 bases fit TRBD1. The TCR comes from a young man in good health and CMV-seropositive. Sequencing input: PBMCs. Written as DNA, the CDR3 is TGTGCCAGCAGCCAGACAGGGGATGAGCAGTTCTTC. Its protein product is CASSQTGDEQFF.